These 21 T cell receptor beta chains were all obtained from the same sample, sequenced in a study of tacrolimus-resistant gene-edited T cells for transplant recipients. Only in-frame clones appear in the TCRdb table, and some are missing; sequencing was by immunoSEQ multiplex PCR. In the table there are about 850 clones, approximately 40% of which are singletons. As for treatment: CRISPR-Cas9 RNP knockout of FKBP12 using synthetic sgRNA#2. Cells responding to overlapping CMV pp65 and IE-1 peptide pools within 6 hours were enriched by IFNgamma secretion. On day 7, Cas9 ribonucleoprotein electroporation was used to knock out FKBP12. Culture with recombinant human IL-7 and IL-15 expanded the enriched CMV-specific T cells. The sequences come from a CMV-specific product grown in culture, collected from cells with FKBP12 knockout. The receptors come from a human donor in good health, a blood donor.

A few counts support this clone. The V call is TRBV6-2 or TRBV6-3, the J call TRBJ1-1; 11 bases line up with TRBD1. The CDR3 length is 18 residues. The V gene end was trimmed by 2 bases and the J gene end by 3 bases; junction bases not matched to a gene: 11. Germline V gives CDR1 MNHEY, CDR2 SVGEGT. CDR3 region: CASSYTLGTGGEDTEAFF. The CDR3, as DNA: TGTGCCAGCAGTTACACCCTAGGGACAGGGGGTGAGGACACTGAAGCTTTCTTT.

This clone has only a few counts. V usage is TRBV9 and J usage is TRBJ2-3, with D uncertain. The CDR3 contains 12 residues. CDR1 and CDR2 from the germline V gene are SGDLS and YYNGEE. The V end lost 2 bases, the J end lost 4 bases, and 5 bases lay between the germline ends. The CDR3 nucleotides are TGTGCCAGCAGCGTTAGCCCAGATACGCAGTATTTT. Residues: CASSVSPDTQYF. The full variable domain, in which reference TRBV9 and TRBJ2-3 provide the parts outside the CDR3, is DSGVTQTPKHLITATGQRVTLRCSPRSGDLSVYWYQQSLDQGLQFLIQYYNGEERAKGNILERFSAQQFPDLHSELNLSSLELGDSALYFCASSVSPDTQYFGPGTRLTVL.

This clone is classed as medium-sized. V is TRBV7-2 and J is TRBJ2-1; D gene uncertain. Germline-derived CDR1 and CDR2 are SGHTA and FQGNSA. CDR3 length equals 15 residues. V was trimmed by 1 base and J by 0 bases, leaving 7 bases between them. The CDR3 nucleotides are TGTGCCAGCAGCTTAGGGAGTGTCTCCTACAATGAGCAGTTCTTC. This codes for CASSLGSVSYNEQFF.

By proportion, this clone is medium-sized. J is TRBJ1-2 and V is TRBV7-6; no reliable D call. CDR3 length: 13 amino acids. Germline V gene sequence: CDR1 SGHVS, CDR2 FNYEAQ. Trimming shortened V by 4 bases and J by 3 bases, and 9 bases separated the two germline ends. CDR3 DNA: TGTGCCAGCAGCTCCGGGGAGCACTATGGCTACACCTTC. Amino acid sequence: CASSSGEHYGYTF.

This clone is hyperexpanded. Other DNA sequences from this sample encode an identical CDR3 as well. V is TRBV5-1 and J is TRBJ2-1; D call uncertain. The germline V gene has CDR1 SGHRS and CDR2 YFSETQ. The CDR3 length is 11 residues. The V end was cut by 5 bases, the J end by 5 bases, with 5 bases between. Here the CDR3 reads CASSGNNEQFF. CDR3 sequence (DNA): TGCGCCAGCAGTGGAAACAATGAGCAGTTCTTC.

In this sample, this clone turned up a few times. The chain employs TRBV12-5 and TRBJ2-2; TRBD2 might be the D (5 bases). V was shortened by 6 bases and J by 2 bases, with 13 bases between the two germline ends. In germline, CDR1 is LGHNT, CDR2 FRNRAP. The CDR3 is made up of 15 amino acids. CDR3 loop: CASGEGRANTGELFF. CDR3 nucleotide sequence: TGTGCTAGTGGCGAGGGAAGGGCCAACACCGGGGAGCTGTTTTTT.

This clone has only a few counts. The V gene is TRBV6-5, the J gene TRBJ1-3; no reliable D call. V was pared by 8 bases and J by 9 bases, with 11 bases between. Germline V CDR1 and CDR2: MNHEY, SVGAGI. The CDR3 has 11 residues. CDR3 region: CASEFSGTIYF. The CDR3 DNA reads TGTGCCAGCGAGTTTTCGGGCACCATATATTTT.

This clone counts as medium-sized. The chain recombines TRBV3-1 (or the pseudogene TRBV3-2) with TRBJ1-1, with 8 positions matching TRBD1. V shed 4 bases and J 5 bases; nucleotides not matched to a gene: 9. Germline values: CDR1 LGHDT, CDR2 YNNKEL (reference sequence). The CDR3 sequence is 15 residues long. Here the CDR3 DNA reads TGTGCCAGCAGCCCAGGACAGGGAAGTGTTACTGAAGCTTTCTTT. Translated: CASSPGQGSVTEAFF.

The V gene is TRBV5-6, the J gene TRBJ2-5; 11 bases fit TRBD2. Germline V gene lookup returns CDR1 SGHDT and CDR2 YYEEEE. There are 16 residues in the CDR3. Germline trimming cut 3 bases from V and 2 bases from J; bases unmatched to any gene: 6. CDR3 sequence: CASSYTSGGNQETQYF. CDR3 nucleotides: TGTGCCAGCAGCTACACTAGCGGGGGAAATCAAGAGACCCAGTACTTC.

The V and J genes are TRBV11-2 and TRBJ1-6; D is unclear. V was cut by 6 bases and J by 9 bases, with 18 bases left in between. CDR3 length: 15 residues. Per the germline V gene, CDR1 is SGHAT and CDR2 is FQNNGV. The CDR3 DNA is TGTGCCAGCAGAAAAGAGCACTCCCCTCGTTCACCCCTCCACTTT. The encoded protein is CASRKEHSPRSPLHF. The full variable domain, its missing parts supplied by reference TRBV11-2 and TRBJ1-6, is EAGVAQSPRYKIIEKRQSVAFWCNPISGHATLYWYQQILGQGPKLLIQFQNNGVVDDSQLPKDRFSAERLKGVDSTLKIQPAKLEDSAVYLCASRKEHSPRSPLHFGNGTRLTVT.

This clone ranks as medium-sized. As DNA, the CDR3 is TGTGCCAGCACTTATGAGCGAGGGGGCGCGGAGAACACTGAAGCTTTCTTT. Its protein product is CASTYERGGAENTEAFF. The J gene is TRBJ1-1, the V gene TRBV6-2 or TRBV6-3, with 7 bases aligning to TRBD1. The CDR3 sequence is 17 residues long. The V and J ends lost 7 bases and 1 base, in that order; junction bases with no gene match: 15. CDR1 is MNHEY and CDR2 is SVGEGT in the germline V gene.

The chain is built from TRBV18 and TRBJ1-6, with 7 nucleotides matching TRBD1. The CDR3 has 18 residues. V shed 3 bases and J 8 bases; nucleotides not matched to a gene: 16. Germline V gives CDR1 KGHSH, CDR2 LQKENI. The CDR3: CASSPVEVSGTVYSPLHF. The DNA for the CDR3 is TGTGCCAGCTCACCGGTGGAGGTCTCCGGGACAGTTTATTCACCCCTCCACTTT.

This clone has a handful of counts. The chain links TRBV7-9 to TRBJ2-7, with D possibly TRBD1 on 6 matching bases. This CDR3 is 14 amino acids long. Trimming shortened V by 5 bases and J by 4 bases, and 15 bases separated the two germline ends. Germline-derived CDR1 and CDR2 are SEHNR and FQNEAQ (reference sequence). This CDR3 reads CASSRTGHLYEQYF. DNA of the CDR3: TGTGCCAGCAGCAGAACGGGACACCTTTACGAGCAGTACTTC.

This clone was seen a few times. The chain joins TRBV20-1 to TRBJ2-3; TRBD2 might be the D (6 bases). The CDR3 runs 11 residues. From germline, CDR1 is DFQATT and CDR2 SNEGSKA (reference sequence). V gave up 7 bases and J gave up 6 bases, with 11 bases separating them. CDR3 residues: CSGRLEDTQYF. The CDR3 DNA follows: TGCAGTGGGAGACTAGAGGATACGCAGTATTTT.

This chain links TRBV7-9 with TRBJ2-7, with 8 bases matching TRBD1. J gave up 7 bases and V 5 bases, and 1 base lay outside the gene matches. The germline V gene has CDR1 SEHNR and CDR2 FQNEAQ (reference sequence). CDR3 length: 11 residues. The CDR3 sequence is CASSRDREQYF. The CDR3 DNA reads TGTGCCAGCAGCCGGGACAGGGAGCAGTACTTC.

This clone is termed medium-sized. CDR3 in amino acids: CAIRDTGKRGYTF. The CDR3 DNA is TGTGCCATCAGGGACACGGGGAAGAGGGGCTACACCTTC. The genes are TRBV10-3 and TRBJ1-2, with D tentatively TRBD1 (5 bases). The CDR3 totals 13 residues. The V gene lost 6 bases and the J gene lost 8 bases, with 16 bases spanning the gap. Germline CDR1 and CDR2: ENHRY and SYGVKD.

The CDR3 region is CASSLALGTEAFF. The CDR3 DNA follows: TGTGCCAGCAGTTTAGCGCTGGGCACTGAAGCTTTCTTT. V is TRBV12-3 or TRBV12-4 and J is TRBJ1-1; unclear D gene. There are 13 residues in the CDR3. V was cut by 0 bases and J by 4 bases, with 6 bases left in between.

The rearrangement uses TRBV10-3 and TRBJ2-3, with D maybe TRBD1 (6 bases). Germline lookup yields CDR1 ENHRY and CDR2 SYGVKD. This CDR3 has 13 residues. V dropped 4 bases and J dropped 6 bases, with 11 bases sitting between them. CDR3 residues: CAISGLGADTQYF. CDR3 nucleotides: TGTGCCATCAGTGGGTTGGGGGCTGATACGCAGTATTTT.

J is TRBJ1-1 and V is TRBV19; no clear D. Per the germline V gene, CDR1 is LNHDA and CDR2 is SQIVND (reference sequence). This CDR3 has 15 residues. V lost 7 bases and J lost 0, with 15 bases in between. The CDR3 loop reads CASIHTRGMNTEAFF. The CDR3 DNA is TGTGCCAGTATTCACACGCGGGGTATGAACACTGAAGCTTTCTTT.

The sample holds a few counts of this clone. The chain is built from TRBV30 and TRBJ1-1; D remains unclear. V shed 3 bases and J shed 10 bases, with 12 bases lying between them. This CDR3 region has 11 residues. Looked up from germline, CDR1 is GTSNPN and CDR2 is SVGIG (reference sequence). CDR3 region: CAWRGLGGAFF. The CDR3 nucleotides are TGTGCCTGGAGGGGGTTAGGCGGAGCTTTCTTT.

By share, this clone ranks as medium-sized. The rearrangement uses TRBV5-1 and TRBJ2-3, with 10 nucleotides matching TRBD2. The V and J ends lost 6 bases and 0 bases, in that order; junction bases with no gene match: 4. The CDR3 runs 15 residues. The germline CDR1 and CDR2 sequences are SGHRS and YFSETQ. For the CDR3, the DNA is TGCGCCAGCACACCTAGCGGGGGTAGCACAGATACGCAGTATTTT. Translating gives CASTPSGGSTDTQYF.